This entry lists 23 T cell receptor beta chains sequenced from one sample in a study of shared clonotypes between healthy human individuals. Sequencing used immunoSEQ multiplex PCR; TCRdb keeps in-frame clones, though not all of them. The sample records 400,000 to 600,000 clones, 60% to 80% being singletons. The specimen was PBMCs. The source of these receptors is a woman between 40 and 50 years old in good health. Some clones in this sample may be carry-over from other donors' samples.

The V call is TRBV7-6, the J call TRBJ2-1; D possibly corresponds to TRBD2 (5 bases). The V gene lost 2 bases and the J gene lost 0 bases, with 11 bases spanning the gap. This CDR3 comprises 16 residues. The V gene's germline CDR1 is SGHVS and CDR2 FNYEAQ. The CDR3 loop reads CASSLFTGISYNEQFF. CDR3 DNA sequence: TGTGCCAGCAGCTTATTTACGGGGATCTCCTACAATGAGCAGTTCTTC.

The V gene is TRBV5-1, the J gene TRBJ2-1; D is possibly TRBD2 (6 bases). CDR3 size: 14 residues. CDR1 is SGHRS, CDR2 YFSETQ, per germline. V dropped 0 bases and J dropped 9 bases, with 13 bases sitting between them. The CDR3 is CASSLEVAESEQFF. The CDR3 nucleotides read TGCGCCAGCAGCTTGGAGGTAGCGGAGTCTGAGCAGTTCTTC. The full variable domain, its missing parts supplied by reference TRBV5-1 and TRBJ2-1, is KAGVTQTPRYLIKTRGQQVTLSCSPISGHRSVSWYQQTPGQGLQFLFEYFSETQRNKGNFPGRFSGRQFSNSRSEMNVSTLELGDSALYLCASSLEVAESEQFFGPGTRLTVL.

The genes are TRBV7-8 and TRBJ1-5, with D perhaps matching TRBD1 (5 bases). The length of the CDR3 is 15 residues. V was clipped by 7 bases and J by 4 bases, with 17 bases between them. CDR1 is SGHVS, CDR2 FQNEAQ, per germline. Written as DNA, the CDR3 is TGTGCCAGCACCGTGGGGGGGGTAGGGAATCAGCCCCAGCATTTT. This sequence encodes CASTVGGVGNQPQHF.

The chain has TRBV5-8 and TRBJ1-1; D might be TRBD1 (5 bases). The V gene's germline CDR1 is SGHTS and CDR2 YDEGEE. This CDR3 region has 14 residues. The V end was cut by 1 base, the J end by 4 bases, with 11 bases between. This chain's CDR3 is CASSLRGSGTEAFF. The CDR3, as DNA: TGTGCCAGCAGCTTGAGGGGCTCCGGCACTGAAGCTTTCTTT.

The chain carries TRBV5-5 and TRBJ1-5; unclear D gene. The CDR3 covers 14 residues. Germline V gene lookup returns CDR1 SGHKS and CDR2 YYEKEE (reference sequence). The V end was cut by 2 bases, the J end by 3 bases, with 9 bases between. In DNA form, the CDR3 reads TGTGCCAGCAGCTTAGGACGGATCAATCAGCCCCAGCATTTT. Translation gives CASSLGRINQPQHF.

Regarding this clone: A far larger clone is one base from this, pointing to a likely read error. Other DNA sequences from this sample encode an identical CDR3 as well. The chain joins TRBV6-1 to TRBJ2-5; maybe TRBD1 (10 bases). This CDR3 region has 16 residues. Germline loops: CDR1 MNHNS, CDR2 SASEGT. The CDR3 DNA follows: TGTGCCAGTAGTGAAGCGGGGGGACAGGGGTATGAGACCCAGTACTTC. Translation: CASSEAGGQGYETQYF.

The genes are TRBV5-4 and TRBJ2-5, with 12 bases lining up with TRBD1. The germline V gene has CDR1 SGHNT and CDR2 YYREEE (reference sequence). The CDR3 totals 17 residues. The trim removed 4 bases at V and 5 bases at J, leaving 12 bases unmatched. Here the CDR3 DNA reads TGTGCCAGCAGCCGGGCCGGAGGGACAGGGGGCGGGGAGACCCAGTACTTC. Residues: CASSRAGGTGGGETQYF.

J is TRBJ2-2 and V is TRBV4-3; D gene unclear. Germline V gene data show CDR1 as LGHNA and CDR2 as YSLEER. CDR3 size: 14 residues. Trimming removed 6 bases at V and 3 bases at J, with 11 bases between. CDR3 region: CASSQMVDTGELFF. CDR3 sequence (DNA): TGCGCCAGCAGTCAGATGGTGGACACCGGGGAGCTGTTTTTT.

The CDR3 sequence is CASSLTGGDYNEQFF. The DNA of the CDR3 is TGTGCCAGCAGCTTAACCGGCGGGGACTACAATGAGCAGTTCTTC. This rearrangement joins TRBV7-8 to TRBJ2-1, with D possibly TRBD2 on 6 matching bases. The CDR3 totals 15 residues. CDR1 and CDR2 (germline): SGHVS, FQNEAQ. V shed 2 bases and J shed 3 bases, with 11 bases lying between them.

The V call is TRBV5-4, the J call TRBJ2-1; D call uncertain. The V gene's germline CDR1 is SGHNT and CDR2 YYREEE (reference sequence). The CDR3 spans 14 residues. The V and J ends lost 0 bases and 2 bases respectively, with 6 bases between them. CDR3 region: CASSLGGPYNEQFF. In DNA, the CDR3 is TGTGCCAGCAGCTTGGGTGGCCCCTACAATGAGCAGTTCTTC.

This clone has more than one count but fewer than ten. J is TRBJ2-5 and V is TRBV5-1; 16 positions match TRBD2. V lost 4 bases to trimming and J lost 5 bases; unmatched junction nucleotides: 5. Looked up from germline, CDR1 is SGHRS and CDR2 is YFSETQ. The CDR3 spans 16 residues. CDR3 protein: CASSPGLAGGAETQYF. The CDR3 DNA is TGCGCCAGCAGCCCGGGACTAGCGGGAGGGGCGGAGACCCAGTACTTC.

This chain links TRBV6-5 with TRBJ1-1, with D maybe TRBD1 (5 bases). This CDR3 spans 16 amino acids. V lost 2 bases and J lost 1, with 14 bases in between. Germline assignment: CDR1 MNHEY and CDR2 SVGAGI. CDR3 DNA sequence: TGTGCCAGCAGTTACCGACAGAGAATGGGGAACACTGAAGCTTTCTTT. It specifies CASSYRQRMGNTEAFF.

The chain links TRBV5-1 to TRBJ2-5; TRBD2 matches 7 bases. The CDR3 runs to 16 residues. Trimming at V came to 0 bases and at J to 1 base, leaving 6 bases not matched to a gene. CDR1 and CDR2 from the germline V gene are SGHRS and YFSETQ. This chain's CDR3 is CASSLAYGGFQETQYF. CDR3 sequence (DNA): TGCGCCAGCAGCTTGGCCTACGGGGGGTTCCAAGAGACCCAGTACTTC.

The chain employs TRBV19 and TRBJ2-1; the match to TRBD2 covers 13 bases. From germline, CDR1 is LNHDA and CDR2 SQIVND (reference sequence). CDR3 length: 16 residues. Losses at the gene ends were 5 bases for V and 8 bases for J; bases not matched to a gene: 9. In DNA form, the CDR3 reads TGTGCCAGTAGTGCCGGACTAGCGGGAGTAGTGGATGAGCAGTTCTTC. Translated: CASSAGLAGVVDEQFF.

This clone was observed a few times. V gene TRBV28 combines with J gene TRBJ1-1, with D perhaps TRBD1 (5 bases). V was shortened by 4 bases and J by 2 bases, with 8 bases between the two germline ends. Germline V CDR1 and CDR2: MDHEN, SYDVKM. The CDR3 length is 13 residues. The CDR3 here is CASSSGQNTEAFF. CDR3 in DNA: TGTGCCAGCAGTTCTGGACAAAACACTGAAGCTTTCTTT.

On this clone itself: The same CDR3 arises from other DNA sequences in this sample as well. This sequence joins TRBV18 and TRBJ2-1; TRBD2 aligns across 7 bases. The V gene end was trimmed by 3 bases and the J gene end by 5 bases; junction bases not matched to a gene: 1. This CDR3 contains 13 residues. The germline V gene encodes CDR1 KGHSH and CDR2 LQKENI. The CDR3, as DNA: TGTGCCAGCTCACCGACTAGCAACAATGAGCAGTTCTTC. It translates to CASSPTSNNEQFF. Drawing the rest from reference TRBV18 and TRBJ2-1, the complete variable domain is NAGVMQNPRHLVRRRGQEARLRCSPMKGHSHVYWYRQLPEEGLKFMVYLQKENIIDESGMPKERFSAEFPKEGPSILRIQQVVRGDSAAYFCASSPTSNNEQFFGPGTRLTVL.

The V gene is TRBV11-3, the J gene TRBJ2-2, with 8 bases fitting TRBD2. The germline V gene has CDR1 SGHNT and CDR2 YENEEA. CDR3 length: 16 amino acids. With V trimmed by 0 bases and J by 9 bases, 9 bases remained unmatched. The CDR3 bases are TGTGCCAGCAGCTTAGATAATACGGGAGGGCCGCGGGAGCTGTTTTTT. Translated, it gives CASSLDNTGGPRELFF.

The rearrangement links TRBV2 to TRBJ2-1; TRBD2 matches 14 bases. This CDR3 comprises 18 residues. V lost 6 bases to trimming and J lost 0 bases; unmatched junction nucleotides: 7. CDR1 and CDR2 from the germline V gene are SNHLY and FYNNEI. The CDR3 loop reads CASRLAGLAGGSYNEQFF. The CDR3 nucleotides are TGTGCCAGCAGGCTCGCAGGACTAGCGGGAGGCTCCTACAATGAGCAGTTCTTC.

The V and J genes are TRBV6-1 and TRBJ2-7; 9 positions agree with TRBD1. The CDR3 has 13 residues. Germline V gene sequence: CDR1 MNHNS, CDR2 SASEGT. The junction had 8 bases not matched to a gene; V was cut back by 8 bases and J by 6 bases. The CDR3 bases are TGTGCCAGCCGGACAGGGGAGTTTGGCGAGCAGTACTTC. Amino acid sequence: CASRTGEFGEQYF.

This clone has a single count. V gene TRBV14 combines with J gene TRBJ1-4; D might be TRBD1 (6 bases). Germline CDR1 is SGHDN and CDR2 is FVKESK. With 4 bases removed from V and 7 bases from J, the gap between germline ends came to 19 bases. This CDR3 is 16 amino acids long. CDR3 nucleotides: TGTGCCAGCAGCCGTCTTACAGGGCGGATCGGTGAAAAACTGTTTTTT. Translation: CASSRLTGRIGEKLFF. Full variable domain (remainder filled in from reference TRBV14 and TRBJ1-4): EAGVTQFPSHSVIEKGQTVTLRCDPISGHDNLYWYRRVMGKEIKFLLHFVKESKQDESGMPNNRFLAERTGGTYSTLKVQPAELEDSGVYFCASSRLTGRIGEKLFFGSGTQLSVL.

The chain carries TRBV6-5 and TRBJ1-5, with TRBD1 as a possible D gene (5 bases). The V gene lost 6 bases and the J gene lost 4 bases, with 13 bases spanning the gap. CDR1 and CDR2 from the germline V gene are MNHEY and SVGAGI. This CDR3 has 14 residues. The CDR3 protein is CASRPGGLNQPQHF. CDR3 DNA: TGTGCCAGCAGGCCTGGGGGACTGAATCAGCCCCAGCATTTT.

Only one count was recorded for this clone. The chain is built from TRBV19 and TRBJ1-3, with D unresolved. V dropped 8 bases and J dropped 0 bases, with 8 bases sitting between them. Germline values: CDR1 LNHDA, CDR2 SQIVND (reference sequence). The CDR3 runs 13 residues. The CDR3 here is CASAPVSGNTIYF. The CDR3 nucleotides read TGTGCCAGTGCTCCAGTCTCTGGAAACACCATATATTTT.

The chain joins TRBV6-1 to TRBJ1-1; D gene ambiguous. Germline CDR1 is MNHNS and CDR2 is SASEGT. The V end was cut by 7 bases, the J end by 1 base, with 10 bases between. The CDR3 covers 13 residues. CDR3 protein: CASKQPENTEAFF. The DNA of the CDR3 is TGTGCCAGCAAGCAACCAGAGAACACTGAAGCTTTCTTT.